This T cell receptor (beta chain) stems from a study of molecular identifiers for immune sequencing clone quantification. Findings and limits, study-wide: In naive cells, under 1% of molecules belonged to clones above 20 RNA copies, against over 97% in effector cells. In a background of around 920,000 naive cells, spiked Jurkat TCR RNA from one cell was reportedly detectable.

This clonotype was counted a few times. Its specificity is unknown. The CDR3 extends over 15 amino acids. V was clipped by 5 bases and J by 7 bases, with 18 bases between them. Germline CDR1 SEHNR, CDR2 FQNEAQ (reference sequence). Generation of bulk TCR libraries relied on previously described methods and listed TCR primers. In TCRdb, the PCR reads were re-called with MiXCR into one record per CDR3 protein. The table shows under 600,000 distinct CDR3 sequences, with about 26% occurring only once. Naive CD8 T cell sorting was performed on the CD8+CD4-CCR7+CD45RA+ phenotype. The V call is TRBV7-9, the J call TRBJ2-4, with D possibly TRBD2 on 6 matching bases. This clonotype was obtained from a human donor in good health. Some libraries in this study had Jurkat cell RNA spiked in. The sequenced sample was naive CD8+ T cells from blood, with Jurkat cell RNA spiked in. Noted subset: FACS-sorted CD8+CD4-CCR7+CD45RA+ naive T cells. The CDR3 region is CASSHPPTEGNIQYF. The CDR3 DNA reads TGTGCCAGCAGCCACCCACCGACGGAGGGGAACATTCAGTACTTC.